The source of this TCR beta chain is a study of CD8+CD57+ T cells in acquired aplastic anemia. The overall study: DNA from sorted CD4+ and CD8+ cells averaged approximately 3.2 ug. Whole-study findings and limits: Patients and controls had CD8+ Simpson's diversity values that were not significantly distinct.

CD8+CD57+ cell expansion had been shown by flow cytometry in patients chosen for sequencing. Every patient had severe acquired aplastic anemia. V shed 4 bases, J shed 3 bases, and the junction held 3 bases outside the gene matches. The CDR3 spans 13 residues. Germline V lookup: CDR1 DFQATT, CDR2 SNEGSKA (reference sequence). Genomic DNA, the template, was used for profiling of the TCR beta VDJ and CDR3. A single record per CDR3 protein comes from TCRdb applying MiXCR to the reads. The sample lists 100,000 to 150,000 distinct CDR3 sequences; 30% to 45% were seen once. On this clonotype itself: The antigen remains undetermined.

The chain combines TRBV20-1 with TRBJ2-1; 7 bases align to TRBD1. This TCR derives from a human donor with aplastic anemia. The specimen sequenced was sorted CD4+, CD8+, or CD8+CD57+ T cells (not recorded which) from PBMCs. In DNA form, the CDR3 reads TGCAGTGCTAAGGCAGGGGGCTACAATGAGCAGTTCTTC. Translating gives CSAKAGGYNEQFF.